This entry concerns a single TCR beta chain. An amount of RNA that ranged from about 0.45 to 1 ug was reverse transcribed with random hexamers. Multiplex immunoSEQ PCR targeted 54 Vbeta and 13 Jbeta TCR beta segments. One entry per CDR3 protein results from TCRdb running MiXCR on the immunoSEQ multiplex PCR reads. Seen here are 160,000 or so distinct CDR3 sequences, approximately 95% observed once, and the top ten hold roughly 0.16%. Germline-derived CDR1 and CDR2 are SEHNR and FQNEAQ (reference sequence). The CDR3 extends over 15 amino acids. Trimming removed 4 bases from V and 2 bases from J, with 14 bases in between. The sample is drawn from a study of CD8 T cells in Susac syndrome. Peripheral blood CD8+ and CD4+ T cells were profiled by TCR beta sequencing.

The chain is built from TRBV7-9 and TRBJ2-5, with D possibly TRBD1 on 6 matching bases. Sequenced sample: CD8+ T cells from PBMCs. The clonotype comes from a human donor with multiple sclerosis. CDR3 bases: TGTGCCAGCAGCTCACCGCGTAGGGGGCAAGAGACCCAGTACTTC. Amino acid sequence: CASSSPRRGQETQYF. Using reference TRBV7-9 and TRBJ2-5 for the parts outside the CDR3, the full variable domain is DTGVSQNPRHKITKRGQNVTFRCDPISEHNRLYWYRQTLGQGPEFLTYFQNEAQLEKSRLLSDRFSAERPKGSFSTLEIQRTEQGDSAMYLCASSSPRRGQETQYFGPGTRLLVL.